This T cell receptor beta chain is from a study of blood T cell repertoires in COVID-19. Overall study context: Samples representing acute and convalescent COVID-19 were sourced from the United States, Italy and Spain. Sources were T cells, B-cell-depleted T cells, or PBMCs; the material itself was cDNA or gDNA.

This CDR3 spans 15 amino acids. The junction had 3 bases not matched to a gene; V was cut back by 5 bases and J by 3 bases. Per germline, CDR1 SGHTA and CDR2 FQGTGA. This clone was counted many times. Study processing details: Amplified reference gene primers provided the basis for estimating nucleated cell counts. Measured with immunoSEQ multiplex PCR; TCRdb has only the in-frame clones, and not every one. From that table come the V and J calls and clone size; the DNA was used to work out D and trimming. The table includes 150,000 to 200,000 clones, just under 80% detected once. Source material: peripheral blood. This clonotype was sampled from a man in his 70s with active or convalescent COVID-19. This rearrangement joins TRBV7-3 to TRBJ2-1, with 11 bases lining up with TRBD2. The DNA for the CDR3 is TGTGCCAGCAGCGGGCTAGCGGGAGGCTACAATGAGCAGTTCTTC. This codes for CASSGLAGGYNEQFF. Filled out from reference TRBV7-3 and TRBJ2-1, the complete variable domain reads GAGVSQTPSNKVTEKGKYVELRCDPISGHTALYWYRQSLGQGPEFLIYFQGTGAADDSGLPNDRFFAVRPEGSVSTLKIQRTERGDSAVYLCASSGLAGGYNEQFFGPGTRLTVL.